Listed below are T cell receptor beta chains from one sample, sequenced in a study of T cell repertoires in cytomegalovirus infection. Antigen specificity for these receptors is unknown. TCRdb recomputed calls from the reads with MiXCR, one row per CDR3 protein. Seen here are about 830,000 distinct CDR3 sequences, over 25% observed once, and the top ten hold around 11%. This material consisted of cultured CD8+ T cells from PBMCs, taken from culture after CMV antigen stimulation. Source of these receptors: a human donor in good health (CMV status not recorded). Some clones in this sample may be carry-over from other donors' samples. Each CDR3 is given with its conserved first and last residue. The D gene is left open where the match is weak. Size is omitted from some rows. Given values are once, few, many or a class for expanded clones.

v_call	j_call	d_call	clone_size	cdr3_aa	cdr3_nt
TRBV12-3/TRBV12-4	TRBJ2-3	TRBD2	many	CASSRTSGGVDTQYF	TGTGCCAGCAGCAGGACTAGCGGGGGGGTAGATACGCAGTATTTT
TRBV27	TRBJ1-1	NA	NA	CASSLIGRVTEAFF	TGTGCCAGCAGTTTAATAGGCAGAGTCACTGAAGCTTTCTTT
TRBV12-3/TRBV12-4	TRBJ2-4	TRBD2	NA	CASSFLAGVIAKNIQYF	TGTGCCAGCAGTTTCCTAGCGGGGGTAATAGCCAAAAACATTCAGTACTTC
TRBV7-4	TRBJ2-7	TRBD2	many	CASLGGTSFPYEQYF	TGTGCCAGCTTGGGGGGGACTAGCTTCCCCTACGAGCAGTACTTC
TRBV6-5	TRBJ1-3	NA	few	CASSPTPSAGNTIYF	TGTGCCAGCAGTCCAACCCCCTCCGCTGGAAACACCATATATTTT
TRBV10-3	TRBJ1-2	NA	few	CAISEEAGVLSGYTF	TGTGCCATCAGTGAGGAGGCAGGGGTCCTCTCTGGCTACACCTTC
TRBV20-1	TRBJ2-1	NA	few	CSARDDGRGFF	TGCAGTGCTAGAGATGACGGCAGGGGATTCTTC
TRBV5-5	TRBJ1-3	TRBD1	once	CASSLSRTGGLENTIYF	TGTGCCAGCAGCCTATCACGGACAGGGGGATTGGAAAACACCATATATTTT
TRBV19	TRBJ1-1	TRBD1	once	CASSIDWGYTGGTEAFF	TGTGCCAGTAGTATAGACTGGGGATATACAGGGGGCACTGAAGCTTTCTTT
TRBV6-1	TRBJ2-5	TRBD1	NA	CASRGQKSGTQYF	TGTGCCAGCAGGGGACAGAAAAGCGGGACCCAGTACTTC
TRBV7-8	TRBJ2-5	NA	few	CASQGGWETQYF	TGTGCCAGCCAAGGGGGGTGGGAGACCCAGTACTTC
TRBV14	TRBJ2-7	NA	few	CASSPLGFSYEQYF	TGTGCCAGCAGCCCGCTAGGATTCTCCTACGAGCAGTACTTC
TRBV2	TRBJ1-2	NA	many	CASSYGGADYGYTF	TGTGCCAGCAGTTATGGGGGCGCGGACTATGGCTACACCTTC
TRBV7-2	TRBJ1-2	TRBD1	NA	CASSQGGQPGYTF	TGTGCCAGCAGCCAGGGGGGCCAGCCGGGCTACACCTTC
TRBV4-1	TRBJ2-1	NA	few	CASSQVGDAYNEQFF	TGCGCCAGCAGCCAAGTAGGGGATGCCTACAATGAGCAGTTCTTC
TRBV5-5	TRBJ2-2	TRBD1	NA	CASNPTGTGELFF	TGTGCCAGCAACCCGACAGGGACCGGGGAGCTGTTTTTT
TRBV7-9	TRBJ2-1	TRBD1	many	CAGRDSTYNEQFF	TGTGCCGGCCGGGACAGCACCTACAATGAGCAGTTCTTC
TRBV6-2/TRBV6-3	TRBJ1-1	NA	NA	CASQVGIEAFF	TGTGCCAGCCAAGTGGGGATTGAAGCTTTCTTT
TRBV14	TRBJ2-1	TRBD1	NA	CASSPLPPGQGHNEQFF	TGTGCCAGCAGCCCTCTTCCCCCGGGACAGGGCCACAATGAGCAGTTCTTC
TRBV7-6	TRBJ2-1	TRBD2	few	CASSPSGGVIEQFF	TGTGCCAGCAGCCCTAGCGGGGGGGTTATTGAGCAGTTCTTC
TRBV6-5	TRBJ2-2	TRBD1	few	CASSGTGLTGELFF	TGTGCCAGCTCCGGGACAGGGCTCACCGGGGAGCTGTTTTTT
TRBV6-2/TRBV6-3	TRBJ1-5	NA	NA	CASNWGGDSNQPQHF	TGTGCCAGCAACTGGGGCGGTGATAGCAATCAGCCCCAGCATTTT
TRBV28	TRBJ1-1	NA	few	CASSLIGGAAPDEAFF	TGTGCCAGCAGTTTAATCGGGGGCGCGGCCCCGGATGAAGCTTTCTTT
TRBV7-2	TRBJ2-3	NA	many	CASSSGTDSSTDTQYF	TGTGCCAGCAGCTCTGGGACCGACTCTAGCACAGATACGCAGTATTTT
TRBV7-6	TRBJ1-5	NA	many	CASSLSSGKPQHF	TGTGCCAGCAGCTTATCGTCCGGAAAGCCCCAGCATTTT
TRBV11-2	TRBJ1-1	NA	NA	CASSLVVGLREWGTEAFF	TGTGCCAGCAGCTTAGTAGTAGGCCTACGGGAGTGGGGCACTGAAGCTTTCTTT
TRBV7-9	TRBJ2-3	TRBD1	NA	CASSTTRGLPPRSTDTQYF	TGTGCCAGCAGCACAACCAGGGGGCTCCCGCCACGTAGCACAGATACGCAGTATTTT
TRBV4-1	TRBJ2-3	NA	NA	CASSQAGRLKADTQYF	TGCGCCAGCAGCCAAGCGGGGAGATTGAAGGCAGATACGCAGTATTTT
TRBV6-8	TRBJ1-3	NA	NA	CASSSPGARNTIYF	TGTGCCAGCAGTTCCCCAGGGGCTAGAAACACCATATATTTT
TRBV24-1	TRBJ2-3	NA	NA	CATDVWGADTQYF	TGTGCCACCGACGTCTGGGGGGCAGATACGCAGTATTTT
TRBV27	TRBJ1-2	NA	many	CASSLRGNGYTF	TGTGCCAGCAGCTTGAGGGGTAATGGCTACACCTTC
TRBV7-6	TRBJ2-4	NA	NA	CASSPMRGVPPLAKNIQYF	TGTGCCAGCAGCCCTATGAGGGGAGTCCCTCCGCTAGCCAAAAACATTCAGTACTTC
TRBV7-6	TRBJ2-3	NA	many	CASSLGAVDTDTQYF	TGTGCCAGCAGCCTGGGTGCAGTAGACACAGATACGCAGTATTTT
TRBV15	TRBJ1-2	TRBD1	NA	CATSRVGQFHYGYTF	TGTGCCACCAGCAGAGTGGGACAGTTCCACTATGGCTACACCTTC
TRBV7-8	TRBJ2-1	TRBD2	NA	CASSSTSGRISYNEQFF	TGTGCCAGCAGCTCGACTAGCGGGAGGATCTCCTACAATGAGCAGTTCTTC
TRBV12-3/TRBV12-4	TRBJ2-2	NA	NA	CASSFLVARESNTGELFF	TGTGCCAGCAGTTTTCTCGTAGCGAGGGAGAGTAACACCGGGGAGCTGTTTTTT